Below, 28 T cell receptor beta chains from the same sample are listed, as sequenced in a study of T-cell memory formation after mild COVID-19. TCRdb independently ran MiXCR on the 5' RACE reads; one entry per CDR3 protein. The data show approximately 210,000 distinct CDR3 sequences, 8% to 11% seen once. Sequenced material: PBMCs or a T cell subset sorted from them (not recorded which). All receptors derive from a man aged 18 to 35 who had mild COVID-19 (a few samples of this study predate the infection). Cell type and time point are not known.

The rearrangement joins TRBV20-1 to TRBJ2-1; 8 bases fit TRBD2. CDR1 and CDR2 from the germline V gene are DFQATT and SNEGSKA (reference sequence). This CDR3 has 13 residues. V was clipped by 6 bases and J by 6 bases; unmatched bases: 7. The CDR3 protein is CSAGGLAGNEQFF. CDR3 bases: TGCAGTGCGGGCGGGCTAGCGGGCAATGAGCAGTTCTTC.

This clonotype was detected a few times. The chain couples TRBV4-3 to TRBJ1-5; 8 bases map to TRBD1. The V and J ends lost 4 bases and 2 bases, in that order; junction bases with no gene match: 4. Germline V gives CDR1 LGHNA, CDR2 YSLEER. This CDR3 comprises 15 residues. The DNA of the CDR3 is TGCGCCAGCAGCCTCTCAGGGGGCGGCAATCAGCCCCAGCATTTT. Its protein is CASSLSGGGNQPQHF.

This clonotype was picked up a small number of times. The rearrangement links TRBV5-1 to TRBJ2-5, with a tentative D call TRBD2 (5 bases). There are 14 residues in the CDR3. V lost 4 bases and J lost 3, with 13 bases in between. CDR1 and CDR2 from the germline V gene are SGHRS and YFSETQ. CDR3 residues: CASSLTGIKETQYF. The CDR3 DNA is TGCGCCAGCAGCCTAACGGGGATAAAAGAGACCCAGTACTTC. Together with reference TRBV5-1 and TRBJ2-5, the CDR3 gives the full variable domain: KAGVTQTPRYLIKTRGQQVTLSCSPISGHRSVSWYQQTPGQGLQFLFEYFSETQRNKGNFPGRFSGRQFSNSRSEMNVSTLELGDSALYLCASSLTGIKETQYFGPGTRLLVL.

The chain uses TRBV19 and TRBJ1-2; 8 bases map to TRBD1. V dropped 3 bases and J dropped 3; count of bases not matched to a gene: 3. Germline V gene sequence: CDR1 LNHDA, CDR2 SQIVND (reference sequence). The CDR3 has 14 amino acids. The CDR3 DNA reads TGTGCCAGTAGTATGGGACAGGAACACTATGGCTACACCTTC. This encodes CASSMGQEHYGYTF. Looking up the rest from reference TRBV19 and TRBJ1-2 gives the full variable domain: DGGITQSPKYLFRKEGQNVTLSCEQNLNHDAMYWYRQDPGQGLRLIYYSQIVNDFQKGDIAEGYSVSREKKESFPLTVTSAQKNPTAFYLCASSMGQEHYGYTFGSGTRLTVV.

The V call is TRBV4-1, the J call TRBJ1-1; no clear D gene. In germline, CDR1 is MGHRA, CDR2 YSYEKL. This CDR3 comprises 14 residues. The V end was cut by 5 bases, the J end by 6 bases, with 16 bases between. The CDR3 nucleotides are TGCGCCAGCAGCACCAGGACTCCTAGGTCTGAAGCTTTCTTT. Encoded protein: CASSTRTPRSEAFF.

This sequence joins TRBV20-1 and TRBJ1-2; maybe TRBD1 (5 bases). Trimming stripped 1 base from V and 4 bases from J, with 13 bases between. The CDR3 is made up of 14 amino acids. Germline CDR1 and CDR2: DFQATT and SNEGSKA (reference sequence). The CDR3: CSARVRGTTYGYTF. In DNA, the CDR3 is TGCAGTGCTAGAGTTCGGGGGACCACCTATGGCTACACCTTC.

This clonotype was detected many times. In DNA, the CDR3 is TGCGCCAGCAGACAGGGGGCAGATACGCAGTATTTT. Its translation: CASRQGADTQYF. This chain joins TRBV5-1 and TRBJ2-3, with 8 positions matching TRBD1. The CDR3 has 12 amino acids. The germline V gene encodes CDR1 SGHRS and CDR2 YFSETQ. The J segment lost 4 bases and the V segment lost 5 bases, leaving 0 bases of the junction unmatched.

This clonotype was observed a handful of times. J is TRBJ2-7 and V is TRBV7-8, with 7 bases identical to TRBD2. Germline CDR1 is SGHVS and CDR2 is FQNEAQ. V was clipped by 7 bases and J by 6 bases; unmatched bases: 12. The CDR3 covers 14 residues. The CDR3 spells CASTSFGGIPEQYF. CDR3 nucleotide sequence: TGTGCCAGCACCAGCTTCGGGGGGATACCCGAGCAGTACTTC.

A few counts support this clonotype. This chain links TRBV11-1 with TRBJ1-1; D gene unclear. This CDR3 is built from 14 residues. Trimming cost V 4 bases and J 1 base, with 10 bases left between them. From germline, CDR1 is SGHAT and CDR2 FQDESV (reference sequence). As DNA, the CDR3 is TGTGCCAGCAGCTCCCTAGACTGGAACACTGAAGCTTTCTTT. Protein product: CASSSLDWNTEAFF.

This clonotype was observed many times. The V and J genes are TRBV7-2 and TRBJ2-3; 7 bases align to TRBD2. J lost 6 bases, V lost 4 bases, and 7 bases had no gene match. CDR1 is SGHTA, CDR2 FQGNSA, per germline. The CDR3 spans 14 residues. CDR3 in DNA: TGTGCCAGCAGCTCCTCTGCCGGGGGGGATACGCAGTATTTT. Protein: CASSSSAGGDTQYF.

This clonotype showed up many times. The chain joins TRBV7-2 to TRBJ2-1; D unresolved. Per the germline V gene, CDR1 is SGHTA and CDR2 is FQGNSA. V gave up 3 bases and J gave up 2 bases, with 8 bases separating them. The CDR3 loop spans 14 amino acids. This CDR3 is CASSFSVPYNEQFF. The CDR3 DNA reads TGTGCCAGCAGCTTCAGTGTCCCCTACAATGAGCAGTTCTTC.

This clonotype has a handful of counts. The gene calls are TRBV7-6 and TRBJ1-6, with 7 bases identical to TRBD1. This CDR3 spans 14 amino acids. V lost 3 bases and J lost 10; bases outside the gene matches: 6. In germline, CDR1 is SGHVS, CDR2 FNYEAQ. The CDR3 reads CASSLTGFGSPLHF. CDR3 sequence (DNA): TGTGCCAGCAGCTTGACAGGGTTTGGGTCACCCCTCCACTTT.

This clonotype was observed a few times. The chain is built from TRBV25-1 and TRBJ1-4; D is undetermined. Per the germline V gene, CDR1 is MGHDK and CDR2 is SYGVNS. V was clipped by 2 bases and J by 7 bases, with 11 bases between them. CDR3 length: 14 amino acids. The CDR3 nucleotides are TGTGCCAGCAGTGAAGCGGGCCCGGCTGAAAAACTGTTTTTT. Amino acid sequence: CASSEAGPAEKLFF.

Note on this clonotype: This CDR3 fails to terminate in the conserved phenylalanine or tryptophan, so it likely reflects a read error. J is TRBJ1-2 and V is TRBV19, with D tentatively TRBD1 (6 bases). Germline CDR1 LNHDA, CDR2 SQIVND (reference sequence). The CDR3 is 13 amino acids. Trimming pared 3 bases from V and 4 bases from J, leaving 9 bases between. The DNA of the CDR3 is TGTGCCAGTAGTATCGGAGGGGGCTATGGCTACACCTTA. Protein product: CASSIGGGYGYTL.

The rearrangement joins TRBV12-3 or TRBV12-4 to TRBJ2-3; TRBD1 matches 9 bases. This CDR3 contains 15 residues. V lost 6 bases to trimming and J lost 1 base; unmatched junction nucleotides: 5. The CDR3 DNA is TGTGCCAGCAGACAACAGGGGGCCGGCACAGATACGCAGTATTTT. Translated, it gives CASRQQGAGTDTQYF.

The CDR3 DNA sequence: TGTGCCAGCAGTTTTGACACGGGGGGAAATCAGCCCCAGCATTTT. Encoded protein: CASSFDTGGNQPQHF. The gene calls are TRBV12-3 or TRBV12-4 and TRBJ1-5; TRBD1 is a possible D gene (5 bases). The CDR3 extends over 15 amino acids. The V and J ends lost 3 bases and 4 bases respectively, with 13 bases between them.

This clonotype was observed a handful of times. The chain links TRBV29-1 to TRBJ2-1; tentatively, D is TRBD1 (6 bases). V dropped 7 bases and J dropped 2 bases, with 12 bases sitting between them. The CDR3 totals 13 residues. Germline lookup yields CDR1 SQVTM and CDR2 ANQGSEA. As DNA, the CDR3 is TGCAGCGCAGTACAGGGAACCTACAATGAGCAGTTCTTC. Protein sequence: CSAVQGTYNEQFF.

This chain joins TRBV9 and TRBJ2-1, with D possibly being TRBD1 (5 bases). Between the trimmed V and J ends, which lost 5 bases and 9 bases, there was a span of 12 bases. Germline assignment: CDR1 SGDLS and CDR2 YYNGEE. This CDR3 spans 12 amino acids. CDR3 residues: CASRRDSGEQFF. DNA for the CDR3: TGTGCCAGCAGGAGAGACAGTGGTGAGCAGTTCTTC.

This chain links TRBV5-1 with TRBJ1-1; unclear D gene. V was cut by 3 bases and J by 8 bases, with 11 bases left in between. The length of the CDR3 is 12 residues. The germline V gene encodes CDR1 SGHRS and CDR2 YFSETQ. The CDR3 DNA is TGCGCCAGCAGCTCCACCGGGCCGGAAGCTTTCTTT. Encoded protein: CASSSTGPEAFF. Full variable domain (rest looked up from reference TRBV5-1 and TRBJ1-1): KAGVTQTPRYLIKTRGQQVTLSCSPISGHRSVSWYQQTPGQGLQFLFEYFSETQRNKGNFPGRFSGRQFSNSRSEMNVSTLELGDSALYLCASSSTGPEAFFGQGTRLTVV.

This rearrangement joins TRBV7-9 to TRBJ2-2, with a weak D call TRBD1 (5 bases). This CDR3 region has 16 residues. V was trimmed by 4 bases and J by 4 bases, leaving 16 bases between them. The V gene's germline CDR1 is SEHNR and CDR2 FQNEAQ (reference sequence). The CDR3 sequence: CASSSRQLSSTGELFF. CDR3 sequence (DNA): TGTGCCAGCAGCTCGAGACAGCTTTCGAGCACCGGGGAGCTGTTTTTT. The full variable domain, completed using reference TRBV7-9 and TRBJ2-2, is DTGVSQNPRHKITKRGQNVTFRCDPISEHNRLYWYRQTLGQGPEFLTYFQNEAQLEKSRLLSDRFSAERPKGSFSTLEIQRTEQGDSAMYLCASSSRQLSSTGELFFGEGSRLTVL.

The CDR3 nucleotides read TGTGCCAGCAGTATACTCCTAACAAATCAGCCCCAGCATTTT. It encodes CASSILLTNQPQHF. The chain joins TRBV7-2 to TRBJ1-5; D gene unclear. The germline V and J ends were trimmed by 6 bases and 4 bases, with 13 bases remaining between them. There are 14 residues in the CDR3. Per germline, CDR1 SGHTA and CDR2 FQGNSA. The complete variable domain, with remaining parts taken from reference TRBV7-2 and TRBJ1-5, reads GAGVSQSPSNKVTEKGKDVELRCDPISGHTALYWYRQSLGQGLEFLIYFQGNSAPDKSGLPSDRFSAERTGGSVSTLTIQRTQQEDSAVYLCASSILLTNQPQHFGDGTRLSIL.

This chain connects TRBV23-1 to TRBJ2-3; TRBD2 agrees at 11 bases. TRBV23-1 is treated as an ORF (open reading frame) with a function not yet certain. CDR3 length: 17 amino acids. Germline trimming cut 6 bases from V and 0 bases from J; bases unmatched to any gene: 8. CDR3 sequence reads: CASSRTGLADSTDTQYF. CDR3 in DNA: TGCGCCAGCAGCCGAACGGGACTAGCGGATAGCACAGATACGCAGTATTTT.

The chain combines TRBV5-1 with TRBJ2-1, with TRBD2 as a possible D gene (6 bases). V was trimmed by 5 bases and J by 3 bases, leaving 15 bases between them. The CDR3 is made up of 15 amino acids. The germline V gene encodes CDR1 SGHRS and CDR2 YFSETQ. The CDR3 protein is CASRPRDSDYNEQFF. The CDR3 nucleotides read TGCGCCAGCAGGCCCCGGGACTCAGACTACAATGAGCAGTTCTTC. The whole variable domain, filled in from reference TRBV5-1 and TRBJ2-1, reads KAGVTQTPRYLIKTRGQQVTLSCSPISGHRSVSWYQQTPGQGLQFLFEYFSETQRNKGNFPGRFSGRQFSNSRSEMNVSTLELGDSALYLCASRPRDSDYNEQFFGPGTRLTVL.

This clonotype was counted ten times or more. This chain joins TRBV15 and TRBJ2-1; 7 bases are shared with TRBD2. The CDR3 loop spans 13 amino acids. Germline CDR1 LNHNV, CDR2 YYDKDF (reference sequence). With V trimmed by 0 bases and J by 16 bases, 9 bases remained unmatched. The CDR3 region is CATSREASSGSFF. CDR3 sequence (DNA): TGTGCCACCAGCAGAGAGGCGTCTAGCGGCAGTTTCTTC.

The V and J genes are TRBV28 and TRBJ1-4; 10 bases fit TRBD1. This CDR3 contains 14 residues. Germline loops: CDR1 MDHEN, CDR2 SYDVKM. With V trimmed by 6 bases and J by 8 bases, 6 bases remained unmatched. In DNA, the CDR3 is TGTGCCAGCAGCCCCGGGACAGGGGTGGAAAAACTGTTTTTT. This sequence encodes CASSPGTGVEKLFF.

This clonotype was picked up a small number of times. V and J are TRBV7-2 and TRBJ1-4, with TRBD1 as a possible D gene (5 bases). Looked up from germline, CDR1 is SGHTA and CDR2 is FQGNSA. This CDR3 is built from 16 residues. V was pared by 5 bases and J by 0 bases, with 13 bases between. CDR3: CASSPRTLSTNEKLFF. The CDR3 DNA reads as TGTGCCAGCAGCCCCCGGACATTATCAACTAATGAAAAACTGTTTTTT.

This clonotype was seen a handful of times. V is TRBV6-5 and J is TRBJ2-7; unclear D gene. Germline V gene data show CDR1 as MNHEY and CDR2 as SVGAGI. This CDR3 region has 11 residues. V shed 8 bases and J shed 5 bases, with 10 bases lying between them. CDR3 nucleotides: TGTGCCAGCGGAAGGTACGACGAGCAGTACTTC. It specifies CASGRYDEQYF.

This chain links TRBV28 with TRBJ2-7, with no clear D. The length of the CDR3 is 12 residues. The germline V gene has CDR1 MDHEN and CDR2 SYDVKM. Trimming pared 5 bases from V and 2 bases from J, leaving 7 bases between. In DNA, the CDR3 is TGTGCCAGCAGTCAAACCGCCTACGAGCAGTACTTC. Amino acid sequence: CASSQTAYEQYF. The full variable domain, completed using reference TRBV28 and TRBJ2-7, is DVKVTQSSRYLVKRTGEKVFLECVQDMDHENMFWYRQDPGLGLRLIYFSYDVKMKEKGDIPEGYSVSREKKERFSLILESASTNQTSMYLCASSQTAYEQYFGPGTRLTVT.